The T cell receptor (beta chain) described here comes from a study of T cell responses to AZD1222 COVID-19 vaccine (dated by TCRdb to the early 2020s). Context from the whole study: AZD1222 recipients with second doses at about 4 weeks or about 12 weeks were pooled, because spike-specific TCR depth and breadth did not differ between schedules. A total of 230 to 250 trial participants underwent TCR sequencing, of whom some 200 had received two doses of AZD1222 and roughly 26 had received two doses of the MenACWY control vaccine. Trial participants were enrolled by age into subgroups of 18-55, 56-69 and 70-plus years, and 148, 28 and 57 TCR-sequenced participants, respectively, were included in these subgroups.

The time point label for this specimen denotes: baseline before first vaccination. The vaccinee samples were drawn from two UK trials, COV001 and COV002, one of which was a single-blind randomized controlled phase 2/3 trial testing AZD1222 (ChAdOx1 nCoV-19) in healthy adults. For TCRbeta chain sequencing, PBMC samples from trial participants were taken at day 0 and at day 28 after the second dose. The CDR3 regions of human TCRbeta chains were analyzed by immunosequencing. Per the original workflow: TCRs in the repertoires were matched against a reference library of SARS-CoV-2-specific TCRs that had been generated with the MIRA antigen-specificity platform. Breadth was defined as the fraction of unique TCRs that were SARS-CoV-2-associated, and depth was defined as the fraction of total T cells that were SARS-CoV-2-associated. Using the MIRA data, each spike-specific TCR was assigned both to the spike region to which the TCR was reactive and to a CD4 or CD8 class. Log10-transformed breadth and depth values were compared by one-way ANOVA with Sidak's multiple comparisons tests. Entries here come from immuneACCESS through TCRdb and include only in-frame sequences with V and J called. Some clones fail to appear in such tables; in the studies checked, an unresolved V gene covers under half of the shortfall, and the cause of the remainder is unknown. From that table come the V and J calls and clone size; the DNA was used to work out D and trimming. The sample data list around 110,000 clones, and around 91% of these were observed just once. The ten largest account for roughly 21% of the sample.

General findings and caveats noted by the study authors: Participants were mostly white British, with more females than males. The authors suggested clonal diversity may have been underestimated. Epitopes outside the regions mutated in the B.1.351 and B.1.1.7 variants were reportedly recognized by nearly half of the unique spike-specific TCRs. Conclusions about previously exposed vaccinees are limited because only six or seven AZD1222 recipients were SARS-CoV-2 seropositive at baseline. After two AZD1222 doses, spike-specific TCR breadth and depth were significantly higher than at day 0 and than in MenACWY recipients. Because no day 14 peak-response samples were available, the repertoires could be characterized only after the peak T cell response. The whole spike protein was spanned by vaccine-associated CD4 TCRs, and dominant responses were seen in regions 160-218 and 743-854. In the small 56-69-year group, the increase in depth fell short of significance, most likely because of low power.

In regard to this clone: The antigen this receptor binds is unknown. Qualities for individual bases were not recorded, and no much larger clone is one base off.

The source of this sequence is an adult in good health. Specimen: peripheral blood, collected on day 0 of AZD1222 vaccination.

The CDR3 reads as follows: CATSRDRSETQYF. The nucleotide sequence reads TGTGCCACCAGCAGAGACAGATCAGAGACCCAGTACTTC. The rearrangement joined TRBV15 to TRBJ2-5, with the D gene too uncertain to name. The CDR3 has 13 amino acids, counting the end cysteine and phenylalanine. This entry keeps only the CDR3 DNA: 39 bases, framed from base 1. The trim is 0 bases for V and 4 bases for J, with a gap of 6 bases between the germline ends. The germline V gene (reference sequence) yields LNHNV for CDR1 and YYDKDF for CDR2. Reference TRBV15 and TRBJ2-5 genes cover what lies past the CDR3, so the full variable domain is DAMVIQNPRYQVTQFGKPVTLSCSQTLNHNVMYWYQQKSSQAPKLLFHYYDKDFNNEADTPDNFQSRRPNTSFCFLDIRSPGLGDTAMYLCATSRDRSETQYFGPGTRLLVL.